This passage covers 6 T cell receptor beta chains from one sample sequenced in a study of T cells in Graves' hyperthyroidism and ophthalmopathy. TCR beta CDR3 regions were amplified from RNA. HTBI primers were the set used in a first-round RT-PCR of the TCR CDR3. TCRdb passed the multiplex PCR reads through MiXCR, listing each CDR3 protein once. The data contain around 540,000 distinct CDR3 sequences, 16% of them singletons. Sequencing used blood. These receptors came from a woman aged 30 to 39 with Graves' ophthalmopathy.

There are many counts of this clonotype. The chain links TRBV3-1 to TRBJ2-7; TRBD1 aligns across 9 bases. Trimming removed 4 bases from V and 6 bases from J; junction bases left unmatched: 4. The CDR3 loop spans 13 amino acids. Germline assignment: CDR1 LGHDT and CDR2 YNNKEL (reference sequence). CDR3 DNA sequence: TGTGCCAGCAGCCCTGTGACAGGGGGCGAGCAGTACTTC. It encodes CASSPVTGGEQYF.

CDR3 nucleotides: TGTGCCAGCAGTTTCGAGGGAACCCTCTATGGCTACACCTTC. Its protein product is CASSFEGTLYGYTF. V is TRBV25-1 and J is TRBJ1-2; D is unresolved. Germline assignment: CDR1 MGHDK and CDR2 SYGVNS. The CDR3 spans 14 residues. Trimming stripped 5 bases from V and 4 bases from J, with 14 bases between.

The chain has TRBV6-1 and TRBJ2-2; the D call may be TRBD1 or TRBD2 (5 bases each). In germline, CDR1 is MNHNS, CDR2 SASEGT. The CDR3 runs 13 residues. Trimming pared 10 bases from V and 0 bases from J, leaving 9 bases between. CDR3 protein: CATGAPNTGELFF. The CDR3 DNA reads as TGTGCCACCGGGGCTCCGAACACCGGGGAGCTGTTTTTT.

In this sample, this clonotype turned up many times. The chain combines TRBV28 with TRBJ1-5; D is perhaps TRBD1 (6 bases). Trimming pared 5 bases from V and 1 base from J, leaving 18 bases between. CDR1 is MDHEN and CDR2 is SYDVKM in the germline V gene. The CDR3 length is 17 residues. The CDR3 region is CASSPPGGGGSNQPQHF. The CDR3, as DNA: TGTGCCAGCAGTCCGCCCGGGGGAGGGGGGAGCAATCAGCCCCAGCATTTT.

The table lists this clonotype with a few counts. This sequence joins TRBV7-9 and TRBJ1-1, with 8 bases aligning to TRBD1. Germline V gene data show CDR1 as SEHNR and CDR2 as FQNEAQ (reference sequence). V dropped 11 bases and J dropped 4; count of bases not matched to a gene: 9. The CDR3 sequence is 13 residues long. The CDR3 protein is CAGGQGGITEAFF. Here the CDR3 DNA reads TGTGCCGGAGGACAGGGTGGGATCACTGAAGCTTTCTTT.

This clonotype occurred many times. The chain is built from TRBV24-1 and TRBJ2-3; possibly TRBD1 for D (5 bases). The CDR3 consists of 15 residues. Germline CDR1 KGHDR, CDR2 SFDVKD. V gave up 7 bases and J gave up 6 bases, with 19 bases separating them. The CDR3 DNA sequence: TGTGCCACCAGCCCCGCCAGGGCCCACATCGATACGCAGTATTTT. Residues: CATSPARAHIDTQYF.